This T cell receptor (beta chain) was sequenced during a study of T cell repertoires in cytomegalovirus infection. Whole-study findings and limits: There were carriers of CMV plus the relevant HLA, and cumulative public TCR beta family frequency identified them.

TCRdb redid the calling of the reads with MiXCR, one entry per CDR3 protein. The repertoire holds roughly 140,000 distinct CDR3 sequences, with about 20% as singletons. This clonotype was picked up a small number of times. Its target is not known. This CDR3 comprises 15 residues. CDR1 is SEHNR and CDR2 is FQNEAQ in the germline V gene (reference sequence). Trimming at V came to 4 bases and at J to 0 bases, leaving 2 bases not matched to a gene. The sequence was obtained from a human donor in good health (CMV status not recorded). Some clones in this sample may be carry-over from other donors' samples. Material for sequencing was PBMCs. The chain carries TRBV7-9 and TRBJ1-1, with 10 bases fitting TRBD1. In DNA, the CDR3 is TGTGCCAGCAGCTCAGGACAGGGGGTGAACACTGAAGCTTTCTTT. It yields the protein CASSSGQGVNTEAFF.